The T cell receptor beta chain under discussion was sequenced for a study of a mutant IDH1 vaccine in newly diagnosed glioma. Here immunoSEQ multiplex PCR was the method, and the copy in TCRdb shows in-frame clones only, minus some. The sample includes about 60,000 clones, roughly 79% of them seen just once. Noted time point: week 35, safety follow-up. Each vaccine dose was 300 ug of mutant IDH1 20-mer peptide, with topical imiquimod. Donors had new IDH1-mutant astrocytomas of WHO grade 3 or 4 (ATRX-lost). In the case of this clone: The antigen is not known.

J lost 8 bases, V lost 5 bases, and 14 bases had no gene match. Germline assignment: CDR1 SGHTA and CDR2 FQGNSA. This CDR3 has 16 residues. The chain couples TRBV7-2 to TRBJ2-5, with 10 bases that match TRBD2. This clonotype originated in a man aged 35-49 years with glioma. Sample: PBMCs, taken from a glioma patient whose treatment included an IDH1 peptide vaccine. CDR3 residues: CASSPRERGGTVTQYF. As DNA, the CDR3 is TGTGCCAGCAGCCCCCGTGAGCGGGGGGGAACGGTTACCCAGTACTTC.